What follows is one TCR beta chain and its context. In its sample, this clonotype was seen a few times. Its antigen is currently not known. Within one base of it there is no much larger clone, and no base qualities were kept. Libraries came from 5' RACE. The data were produced on an Illumina MiSeq. During library preparation, unique molecular identifiers were attached to individual cDNA molecules so that TCRs could be counted quantitatively and reproducibly. Regarding the original processing steps: The median number of TCRs per sample was some 100,000, ranging from roughly 23,224 to 690,600. The Decombinator software suite was used to annotate the V, J and CDR3 of the TCR reads. For PS versus PT1 abundance plots, all samples were subsampled to the same number of TCRs (28,000). Expanded TCRs were defined as absent before sensitization and observed at least eight times at the 2-week time point. TCRdb reworked the public reads: Q25 trimming with fastp, MiXCR clone assembly, productive beta chains retained. Every distinct CDR3 protein forms one entry, paired with its most common genes and DNA. The V and J calls shown here were made by TCRdb, not taken from the authors' results. This sample is represented by about 81,000 distinct CDR3 sequences; roughly 7.7% of them were singletons. The ten top clones hold 2% to 2.5% of the sample.

This entry is derived from a study of human T cells and chemical hapten exposure listed by TCRdb under 2021. Broadly, across the study: Libraries were pooled for sequencing, and per-sample TCR yields varied mainly because of small differences in library volumes within the pool. In alopecia patients, the study followed how the peripheral blood TCR repertoire changed in vivo over primary and secondary sensitization to diphenylcyclopropenone (DPC), a hapten. For every blood RNA sample, sequencing covered both the TCR alpha and TCR beta chains. The paper's findings and limits, for the study overall: Repeated subsampling changed both the strength of the expansion versus patch-test correlation and the threshold at which that correlation became significant. DPC sensitization did not change how many TCRs were above 1 in 1000 frequency, and no evidence was found of alterations in global repertoire structure.

Unfractionated whole blood was collected in Tempus Blood RNA tubes, and total RNA was extracted from that blood. About 5 healthy volunteers served as TCR sequencing controls and were bled at day 0, 2 weeks and 6 weeks. The CDR3 runs 14 residues from the cysteine to the phenylalanine. This entry keeps only the CDR3 DNA: 42 bases, framed from base 1. According to the germline V gene, CDR1 reads MNHEY and CDR2 reads SVGAGI. Trimming leaves V shorter by 5 bases and J shorter by 4 bases, with the junction holding 6 bases beyond the gene matches. Recombination joined TRBV6-5 with TRBJ1-2; TRBD1 aligns with 8 central bases. This clonotype was sampled from a male donor in good health. The CDR3 reads as follows: CASSLQGASYGYTF. The DNA sequence is TGTGCCAGCAGTCTTCAGGGGGCTTCCTATGGCTACACCTTC.